This T cell receptor beta chain originates from a study of shared clonotypes between healthy human individuals. Across the whole study: The study used three CD4 naive, three CD4 memory, two CD8 naive and one CD8 memory plate per donor. The study's findings and limits: Compared with clonotypes that all four donors shared, non-shared clonotypes had lower generation probabilities.

Worth noting for this clone: Its antigen remains unidentified.

CD45RO-negative cells were positively selected for CCR7, leaving out terminally differentiated effector memory CD45RA+ cells. Using about 220 ng DNA, approximately 27,000 T cell genomes, the sorted-subset replicate PCRs were run. As processed by the authors: From ImmunoSEQ came sequences covering only the junction and carrying no quality scores, so filtering differed. Libraries were prepared by immunoSEQ multiplex PCR; TCRdb keeps only in-frame clonotypes and omits some of them. Clone size and V and J calls were adopted from that table, with D and trimming inferred from the DNA. The repertoire includes millions of clones, around 93% of them detected once, and 1.7% sits in the top ten. With V trimmed by 6 bases and J by 1 base, 7 bases remained unmatched. Germline-derived CDR1 and CDR2 are MNHEY and SMNVEV (reference sequence). This CDR3 has 15 amino acids.

Sequencing was done on a sample of naive CD8+ T cells from PBMCs. The sequence derives from a man between 18 and 35 years old in good health. Some clones in this sample may be carry-over from other donors' samples. This chain joins TRBV27 and TRBJ2-7, with 9 positions matching TRBD2. The CDR3 loop is CASSITSGSSYEQYF. CDR3 DNA sequence: TGTGCCAGCAGCATAACTAGCGGGTCGTCCTACGAGCAGTACTTC.